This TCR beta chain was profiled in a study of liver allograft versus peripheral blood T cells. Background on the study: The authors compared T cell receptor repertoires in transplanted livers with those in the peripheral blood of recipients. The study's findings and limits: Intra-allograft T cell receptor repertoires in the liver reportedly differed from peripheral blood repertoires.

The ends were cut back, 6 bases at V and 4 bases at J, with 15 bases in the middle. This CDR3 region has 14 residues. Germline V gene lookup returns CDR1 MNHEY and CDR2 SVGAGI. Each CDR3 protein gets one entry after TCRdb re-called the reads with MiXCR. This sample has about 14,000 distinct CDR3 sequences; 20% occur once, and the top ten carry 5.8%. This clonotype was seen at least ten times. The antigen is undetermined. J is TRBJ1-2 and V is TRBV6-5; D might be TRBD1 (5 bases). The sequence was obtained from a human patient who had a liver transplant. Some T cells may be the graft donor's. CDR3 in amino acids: CASSYVDRAYGYTF. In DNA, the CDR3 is TGTGCCAGCAGCTACGTCGACAGAGCCTATGGCTACACCTTC.